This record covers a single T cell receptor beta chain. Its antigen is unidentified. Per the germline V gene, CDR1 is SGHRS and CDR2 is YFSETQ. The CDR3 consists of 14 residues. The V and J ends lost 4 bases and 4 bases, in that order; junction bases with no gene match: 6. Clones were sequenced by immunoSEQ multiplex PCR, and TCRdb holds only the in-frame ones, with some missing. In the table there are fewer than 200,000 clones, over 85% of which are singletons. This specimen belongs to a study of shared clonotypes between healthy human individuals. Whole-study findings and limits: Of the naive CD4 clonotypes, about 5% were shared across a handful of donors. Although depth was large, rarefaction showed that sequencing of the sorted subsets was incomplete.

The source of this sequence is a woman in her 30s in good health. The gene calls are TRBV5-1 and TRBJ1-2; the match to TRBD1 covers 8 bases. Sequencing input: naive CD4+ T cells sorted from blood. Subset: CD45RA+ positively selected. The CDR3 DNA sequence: TGCGCCAGCAGCCCAACCGACAGGGGCTATGGCTACACCTTC. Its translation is CASSPTDRGYGYTF.